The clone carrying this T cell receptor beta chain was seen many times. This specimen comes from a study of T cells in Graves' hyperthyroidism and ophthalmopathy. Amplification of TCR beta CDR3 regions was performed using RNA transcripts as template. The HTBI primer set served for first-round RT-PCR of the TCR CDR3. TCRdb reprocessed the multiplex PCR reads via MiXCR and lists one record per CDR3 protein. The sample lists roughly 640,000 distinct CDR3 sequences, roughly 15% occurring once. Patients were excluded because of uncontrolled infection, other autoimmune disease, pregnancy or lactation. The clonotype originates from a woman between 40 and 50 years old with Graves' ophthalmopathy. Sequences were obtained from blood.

The CDR3 DNA reads as TGTGCCAGCAGCGAAACAGGGGGCCTCACTGAAGCTTTCTTT. It codes for CASSETGGLTEAFF. The V and J genes are TRBV12-3 or TRBV12-4 and TRBJ1-1, with 9 bases that match TRBD1. V shed 6 bases and J 4 bases; nucleotides not matched to a gene: 6. CDR3 length: 14 residues.